These T cell receptor beta chains were read from a single sample in a study of blood T cell repertoires in COVID-19. The repertoire was sequenced with immunoSEQ multiplex PCR; TCRdb's copy has only in-frame clones and lacks some. The table lists 9,500 to 15,000 clones, over 85% of them singletons. Sequencing was done on a sample of peripheral blood. These receptors originate from a man in his 70s with active COVID-19. Both conserved end residues are part of each CDR3. The D gene is left open where the match is weak. Some rows have no size entry. The others give once, few or many, or a class for an expanded clone.

D gene	V gene	clone size	J gene	CDR3 DNA	CDR3 protein
-	TRBV4-3	-	TRBJ1-4	TGCGCCAGCAGCCTCAGGACTGTTGAAAAACTGTTTTTT	CASSLRTVEKLFF
TRBD1	TRBV18	-	TRBJ1-2	TGTGCCAGCTCACCACCGGCAGGGGGCTTGTATGGCTACACCTTC	CASSPPAGGLYGYTF
-	TRBV4-1	few	TRBJ1-1	TGCGCCAGCAGCCACGAGGGGGGGATAAACACTGAAGCTTTCTTT	CASSHEGGINTEAFF
TRBD1	TRBV5-8	once	TRBJ2-5	TGTGCCAGCAGCTTATTCGGGACAGGGGAAGAGACCCAGTACTTC	CASSLFGTGEETQYF
-	TRBV4-2	-	TRBJ2-1	TGTGCCAGCAGCCAAGAGCGGCAGAACAATGAGCAGTTCTTC	CASSQERQNNEQFF
-	TRBV6-2/TRBV6-3	-	TRBJ2-3	TGTGCCAGCAGTTACCAGGGGGGTTCCACAGATACGCAGTATTTT	CASSYQGGSTDTQYF
TRBD1	TRBV6-6	-	TRBJ1-1	TGTGCCAGCAGTTGGCGGACAGGGAACACTGAAGCTTTCTTT	CASSWRTGNTEAFF
-	TRBV3-1/TRBV3-2	-	TRBJ2-5	TGTGCCAGCAGCCCCCCTGGGGGCTGGGGGGGGATCCAAGAGACCCAGTACTTC	CASSPPGGWGGIQETQYF
TRBD2	TRBV7-3	-	TRBJ2-1	TGTGCCAGCAGCTTAACTAGCGGGGGTAACAATGAGCAGTTCTTC	CASSLTSGGNNEQFF
-	TRBV4-1	-	TRBJ1-5	TGCGCCAGCAGCCAACAGGACAGAGATCAGCCCCAGCATTTT	CASSQQDRDQPQHF
TRBD2	TRBV5-4	-	TRBJ2-3	TGTGCCAGCAGCTTGGGTAGCCGGCGGGGGGGCCAGGATACGCAGTATTTT	CASSLGSRRGGQDTQYF
TRBD2	TRBV6-2/TRBV6-3	-	TRBJ2-1	TGTGCCAGCAGTTACCACTCTAGCGGGGGGGGCAATGAGCAGTTCTTC	CASSYHSSGGGNEQFF
TRBD1	TRBV14	-	TRBJ1-2	TGTGCCAGCAGCCCGGGACAGAATCTTTATGGCTACACCTTC	CASSPGQNLYGYTF
TRBD1	TRBV2	-	TRBJ1-1	TGTGCCAGCAGGCAGGGACAGACCTACACTGAAGCTTTCTTT	CASRQGQTYTEAFF
-	TRBV19	-	TRBJ1-1	TGTGCCAGTAGTATCCAAAGACTCACTGAAGCTTTCTTT	CASSIQRLTEAFF
TRBD1	TRBV19	-	TRBJ2-7	TGTGCCAGTAAAGGGACAGGGGGCTCCTACGAGCAGTACTTC	CASKGTGGSYEQYF
-	TRBV2	-	TRBJ1-2	TGTGCCAGCAGTTCCGAGAGTTATGGCTACACCTTC	CASSSESYGYTF
TRBD1	TRBV23-1	-	TRBJ2-1	TGCGCCAGCAGTGGACAGGGCTACAATGAGCAGTTCTTC	CASSGQGYNEQFF